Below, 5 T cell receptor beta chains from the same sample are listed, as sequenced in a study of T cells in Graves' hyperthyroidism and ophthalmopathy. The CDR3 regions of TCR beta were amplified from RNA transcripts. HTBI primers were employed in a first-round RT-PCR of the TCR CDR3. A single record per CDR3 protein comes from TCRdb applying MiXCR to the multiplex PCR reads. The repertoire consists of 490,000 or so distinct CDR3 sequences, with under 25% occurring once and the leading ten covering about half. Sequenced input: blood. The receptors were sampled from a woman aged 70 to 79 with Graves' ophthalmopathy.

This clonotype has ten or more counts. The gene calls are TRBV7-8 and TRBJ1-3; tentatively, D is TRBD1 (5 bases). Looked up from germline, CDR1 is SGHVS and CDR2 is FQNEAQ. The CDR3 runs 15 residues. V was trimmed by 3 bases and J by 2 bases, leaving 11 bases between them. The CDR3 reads CASSLGVPPGNTIYF. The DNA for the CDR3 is TGTGCCAGCAGCTTGGGGGTCCCACCTGGAAACACCATATATTTT. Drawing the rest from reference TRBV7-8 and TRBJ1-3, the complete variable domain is GAGVSQSPRYKVAKRGQDVALRCDPISGHVSLFWYQQALGQGPEFLTYFQNEAQLDKSGLPSDRFFAERPEGSVSTLKIQRTQQEDSAVYLCASSLGVPPGNTIYFGEGSWLTVV.

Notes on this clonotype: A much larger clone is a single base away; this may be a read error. The CDR3 nucleotides are TGTGCCAGCAGCTTAAATGGGCCAAACACTGAAGCTTCCTTT. Amino acids: CASSLNGPNTEASF. The gene calls are TRBV11-2 and TRBJ1-1; D unresolved. CDR1 and CDR2 from the germline V gene are SGHAT and FQNNGV. The CDR3 totals 14 residues.

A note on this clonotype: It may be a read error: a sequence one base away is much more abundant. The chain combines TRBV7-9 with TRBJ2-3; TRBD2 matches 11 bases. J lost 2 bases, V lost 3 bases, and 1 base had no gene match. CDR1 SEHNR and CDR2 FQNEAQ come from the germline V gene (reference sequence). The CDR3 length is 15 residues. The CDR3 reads CASSLTSGATDTQYF. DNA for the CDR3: TGTGCCAGCAGCTTGACTAGCGGGGCCACAGATACGCAGTATTTT.

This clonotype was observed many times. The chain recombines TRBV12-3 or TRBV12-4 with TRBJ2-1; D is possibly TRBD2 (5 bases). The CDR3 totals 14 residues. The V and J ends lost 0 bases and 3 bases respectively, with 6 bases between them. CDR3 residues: CASSLAGVYNEQFF. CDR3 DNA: TGTGCCAGCAGTTTAGCGGGAGTCTACAATGAGCAGTTCTTC.

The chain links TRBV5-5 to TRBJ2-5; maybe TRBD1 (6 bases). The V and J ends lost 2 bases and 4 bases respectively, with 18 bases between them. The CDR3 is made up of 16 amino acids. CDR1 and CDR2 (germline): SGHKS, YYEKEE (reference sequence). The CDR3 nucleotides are TGTGCCAGCAGCTTATCAGGGGCGCGTTCTCGAGAGACCCAGTACTTC. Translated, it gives CASSLSGARSRETQYF.